These 14 T cell receptor beta chains came from one sample sequenced in a study of T cells after yellow fever vaccination. TCRdb passed the 5' RACE reads through MiXCR, listing each CDR3 protein once. The repertoire holds hundreds of thousands of distinct CDR3 sequences, with 3.6% as singletons. The source was PBMCs, collected on the day of the yellow fever booster vaccination. All receptors come from a young man who received the YFV17D yellow fever vaccine.

The CDR3 DNA follows: TGTGCCAGCAGTTCTTCCGAATGGGGGGGGAACACTGAAGCTTTCTTT. This translates into CASSSSEWGGNTEAFF. The chain couples TRBV12-3 or TRBV12-4 to TRBJ1-1, with D perhaps TRBD1 (5 bases). The CDR3 is made up of 16 amino acids. V lost 4 bases and J 1 base, leaving 16 bases between the germline ends.

There are a few counts of this clonotype. The chain combines TRBV5-4 with TRBJ2-2, with D perhaps matching TRBD1 or TRBD2 (6 bases each). CDR1 is SGHNT and CDR2 is YYREEE in the germline V gene (reference sequence). V shed 1 base and J shed 3 bases, with 13 bases lying between them. The CDR3 spans 16 residues. The CDR3 DNA is TGTGCCAGCAGCTTGAATTTGAGGGGGGACACCGGGGAGCTGTTTTTT. Translating it yields CASSLNLRGDTGELFF.

This clonotype was picked up many times. The rearrangement joins TRBV20-1 to TRBJ2-5, with TRBD2 identical over 8 bases. Germline loops: CDR1 DFQATT, CDR2 SNEGSKA (reference sequence). The CDR3 spans 16 residues. J gave up 4 bases and V 4 bases, and 14 bases lay outside the gene matches. Here the CDR3 reads CSAKIAGLAVGETQYF. Here the CDR3 DNA reads TGCAGTGCTAAAATTGCAGGACTAGCTGTTGGAGAGACCCAGTACTTC.

This clonotype was observed a few times. The chain carries TRBV5-4 and TRBJ2-3, with D perhaps matching TRBD2 (7 bases). Trimming removed 2 bases from V and 4 bases from J, with 11 bases in between. Per germline, CDR1 SGHNT and CDR2 YYREEE (reference sequence). The length of the CDR3 is 14 residues. The CDR3 sequence: CASSFRGGADTQYF. The CDR3 DNA reads TGTGCCAGCAGCTTTAGGGGGGGCGCAGATACGCAGTATTTT.

This clonotype turned up a few times. The V gene is TRBV7-9, the J gene TRBJ2-2; the D is unclear. V lost 5 bases to trimming and J lost 6 bases, with 13 bases between them. This CDR3 comprises 14 residues. The germline CDR1 and CDR2 sequences are SEHNR and FQNEAQ (reference sequence). As DNA, the CDR3 is TGTGCCAGCAGCGCCCCCAGACGGGCCGGGGAGCTGTTTTTT. Its protein is CASSAPRRAGELFF.

This clonotype has a count of ten or more. This sequence joins TRBV5-1 and TRBJ2-2; 11 nucleotides align to TRBD2. CDR1 SGHRS and CDR2 YFSETQ come from the germline V gene. The CDR3 covers 15 residues. V shed 0 bases, J shed 10 bases, and the junction held 5 bases outside the gene matches. The CDR3 loop reads CASSLGLAGYMELFF. CDR3 sequence (DNA): TGCGCCAGCAGCTTGGGACTAGCGGGGTACATGGAGCTGTTTTTT.

This clonotype was recorded many times. This chain uses TRBV19 with TRBJ1-1, with D unresolved. V lost 11 bases, J lost 1 base, and 20 bases lay in between. In germline, CDR1 is LNHDA, CDR2 SQIVND (reference sequence). This CDR3 comprises 15 residues. CDR3 region: CASTIWQQENTEAFF. As DNA, the CDR3 is TGTGCCTCTACTATCTGGCAGCAAGAGAACACTGAAGCTTTCTTT.

This clonotype was counted at least ten times. The chain is built from TRBV24-1 and TRBJ1-1; D remains unclear. The V gene lost 0 bases and the J gene lost 1 base, with 2 bases spanning the gap. This CDR3 is built from 13 residues. In germline, CDR1 is KGHDR, CDR2 SFDVKD. The CDR3 region has the DNA TGTGCCACCAGTGATTTGGAGAACACTGAAGCTTTCTTT. It is translated as CATSDLENTEAFF.

V gene TRBV5-4 combines with J gene TRBJ2-3; no firm D call. This CDR3 has 15 residues. Germline CDR1 and CDR2: SGHNT and YYREEE (reference sequence). V lost 4 bases, J lost 4 bases, and 16 bases lay in between. The CDR3 sequence: CASSRPQERADTQYF. DNA of the CDR3: TGTGCCAGCAGCCGCCCGCAGGAACGTGCAGATACGCAGTATTTT.

The chain is built from TRBV12-2 and TRBJ1-5; TRBD1, the D gene given by the table, was not confirmed from the DNA. TRBV12-2 is a pseudogene segment. The CDR3 consists of 16 residues. The CDR3 loop reads CASRPAPRGSQQPQHF. CDR3 nucleotides: TGTGCAAGTCGCCCCGCCCCCAGGGGTTCGCAACAGCCCCAGCATTTT.

The rearrangement joins TRBV3-1 to TRBJ1-2; no reliable D call. The CDR3 consists of 14 residues. Germline V gene lookup returns CDR1 LGHDT and CDR2 YNNKEL (reference sequence). V shed 4 bases and J shed 8 bases, with 17 bases lying between them. The CDR3 bases are TGTGCCAGCAGCCCAACGCCGAGGATGAGGGGCTACACCTTC. This codes for CASSPTPRMRGYTF.

This clonotype turned up a few times. The chain carries TRBV6-5 and TRBJ2-3, with 7 bases identical to TRBD1. V lost 0 bases to trimming and J lost 5 bases; unmatched junction nucleotides: 5. Germline CDR1 reads MNHEY; CDR2 reads SVGAGI. This CDR3 comprises 15 residues. CDR3 nucleotides: TGTGCCAGCAGTTACTCTTGGCAGGGGGAAGATACGCAGTATTTT. Encoded protein: CASSYSWQGEDTQYF.

V gene TRBV20-1 combines with J gene TRBJ2-3, with 10 bases lining up with TRBD2. V lost 5 bases to trimming and J lost 1 base; unmatched junction nucleotides: 6. The germline V gene encodes CDR1 DFQATT and CDR2 SNEGSKA (reference sequence). The CDR3 is 15 residues long. The CDR3 DNA is TGCAGTGCTCCACGGGGGACTAGCGGCACAGATACGCAGTATTTT. Translating it yields CSAPRGTSGTDTQYF.

In this sample, this clonotype turned up many times. The chain is built from TRBV7-2 and TRBJ2-1; no clear D. This CDR3 has 12 residues. The germline V gene encodes CDR1 SGHTA and CDR2 FQGNSA. Trimming left V 0 bases short and J 12 bases short, with 9 bases between. The CDR3 DNA reads as TGTGCCAGCAGCTTAGCGTGGTGGGGGCAGTTCTTC. Translation: CASSLAWWGQFF.